This T cell receptor (beta chain) was observed in a study of blood T cells in healthy people across ages. General study findings and limits: Strong correlation linked observed beta diversity and percent naive T cells. Age advanced and TCR beta diversity per million T cells fell, roughly linearly. Expanded clonotype shifts may have been confounded, as the donors had an unknown CMV status.

Alongside a J-beta primer mix, a sample-barcoded 5' primer served in a second PCR lasting about 6 to 12 cycles. Using its own MiXCR run on the 5' RACE reads, TCRdb lists one record per CDR3 protein. The table lists about 830,000 distinct CDR3 sequences, approximately 65% of them singletons, with about a quarter in the top ten. V gave up 5 bases and J gave up 7 bases; unmatched junction bases: 7. The CDR3 has 14 residues. In regard to this clonotype: Its antigen is as yet unknown.

No fewer than 5 micrograms of total RNA were isolated from every sample. V usage is TRBV12-3 or TRBV12-4 and J usage is TRBJ2-4; the match to TRBD1 covers 8 bases. The source is a man aged 30 to 39 in good health. The sample consisted of blood. The CDR3 DNA sequence: TGTGCCAGCAGTAAAGACAGGGGCCAGAACATTCAGTACTTC. Protein: CASSKDRGQNIQYF.